This T cell receptor beta chain was captured in a study of metastatic and nonmetastatic thyroid tumors. Study information: Malignant thyroid and benign thyroid patients provided blood and tumor or nodule tissue whose repertoires were compared.

Among the patients, none had received any treatment before thyroid surgery. This clone was detected a few times. TCRdb re-called clones from the PCR reads using MiXCR. The sample holds about 17,000 clones, approximately 16% seen once. The CDR3 totals 14 residues. Trimming removed 4 bases at V and 2 bases at J, with 11 bases between. CDR1 MDHEN and CDR2 SYDVKM come from the germline V gene. The TCR sequence derives from a male donor with papillary thyroid cancer or a benign thyroid nodule (not recorded which). Some clones in this sample may be carry-over from other donors' samples. The chain uses TRBV28 and TRBJ1-2; TRBD1 is a possible D gene (6 bases). The sequencing sample was made of blood. The DNA of the CDR3 is TGTGCCAGCAGTTCCCAAGACAGGAACTATGGCTACACCTTC. Protein sequence: CASSSQDRNYGYTF.